This TCR beta chain was obtained from a study of T cell responses to AZD1222 COVID-19 vaccine. This clone appeared a few times. The data were produced by immunoSEQ multiplex PCR, yet TCRdb's version contains in-frame clones alone and is incomplete. This table has around 150,000 clones, about 90% appearing once. V trimming: 6 bases; J trimming: 1 base; junction bases outside the gene matches: 9. The CDR3 sequence is 17 residues long. In germline, CDR1 is MDHEN, CDR2 SYDVKM. Sequenced here: peripheral blood, sampled on day 0 of AZD1222 vaccination. This TCR came from an adult in good health. This chain uses TRBV28 with TRBJ2-7; 13 nucleotides line up with TRBD2. CDR3 protein: CASSQGLAGTVSYEQYF. Written as DNA, the CDR3 is TGTGCCAGCAGCCAGGGACTAGCGGGAACCGTGTCCTACGAGCAGTACTTC. Based on the CDR3 plus reference TRBV28 and TRBJ2-7, the full variable domain is DVKVTQSSRYLVKRTGEKVFLECVQDMDHENMFWYRQDPGLGLRLIYFSYDVKMKEKGDIPEGYSVSREKKERFSLILESASTNQTSMYLCASSQGLAGTVSYEQYFGPGTRLTVT.